This T cell receptor beta chain was captured in a study of T cells in Graves' hyperthyroidism and ophthalmopathy. Regarding the study as a whole: Most expanded thyroid clonotypes above 0.001 recurred in blood.

The CDR3 runs 14 residues. With V trimmed by 7 bases and J by 3 bases, 4 bases remained unmatched. RNA transcripts served as the template for amplifying TCR beta CDR3 regions. Using the HTBI primer set, a first-round RT-PCR was run on the TCR CDR3. MiXCR, run by TCRdb on the multiplex PCR reads, gives a single entry per CDR3 protein. The sample has 300,000 to 400,000 distinct CDR3 sequences, 21% seen once. Investigators excluded patients with uncontrolled infection, other autoimmune disease, pregnancy or lactation. The sample holds many counts of this clonotype. Its specificity is unknown. This TCR derives from a woman aged 45 to 65 with Graves' hyperthyroidism. J is TRBJ1-4 and V is TRBV12-3 or TRBV12-4; 8 nucleotides line up with TRBD1. Sequencing input: blood. The CDR3 bases are TGTGCCAGCAATAACAGGGGGGCTAATGAAAAACTGTTTTTT. This codes for CASNNRGANEKLFF.